The 16 T cell receptor beta chains reported below all come from one sample, sequenced in a study of cytomegalovirus exposure and HLA in healthy donors. Sequencing used immunoSEQ multiplex PCR; TCRdb keeps in-frame clones, though not all of them. The sample yields approximately 180,000 clones, 86% seen once. Sequenced input: PBMCs. These receptors were obtained from a man aged 18 to 35 in good health and CMV-seropositive.

The CDR3 is CASSPHGTFSYEQYF. In DNA, the CDR3 is TGTGCCAGCAGCCCTCATGGGACTTTCTCCTACGAGCAGTACTTC. The chain uses TRBV7-3 and TRBJ2-7; D might be TRBD2 (6 bases). Germline assignment: CDR1 SGHTA and CDR2 FQGTGA. This CDR3 region has 15 residues. Trimming removed 5 bases at V and 0 bases at J, with 14 bases between.

CDR3 loop: CASRYRGSTDTQYF. For the CDR3, the DNA is TGTGCCAGCAGGTACAGGGGTTCCACAGATACGCAGTATTTT. The chain links TRBV7-2 to TRBJ2-3; 7 bases are shared with TRBD1. The CDR3 contains 14 residues. J gave up 2 bases and V 6 bases, and 5 bases lay outside the gene matches. The germline V gene encodes CDR1 SGHTA and CDR2 FQGNSA.

This chain connects TRBV7-9 to TRBJ2-3, with D perhaps matching TRBD1 (6 bases). Trimming removed 5 bases at V and 0 bases at J, with 12 bases between. CDR3 length: 15 residues. In germline, CDR1 is SEHNR, CDR2 FQNEAQ (reference sequence). CDR3 DNA sequence: TGTGCCAGCAGCCGAGGGGGTACTAGCACAGATACGCAGTATTTT. The encoded protein is CASSRGGTSTDTQYF.

The CDR3 sequence is CASSHGTGTDEQYF. CDR3 sequence (DNA): TGTGCCAGCAGCCACGGGACAGGGACCGACGAGCAGTACTTC. The J gene is TRBJ2-7, the V gene TRBV13; 9 bases line up with TRBD1. The CDR3 covers 14 residues. CDR1 and CDR2 (germline): PRHDT, FYEKMQ (reference sequence). V was clipped by 5 bases and J by 5 bases; unmatched bases: 7.

This clone occurred a few times. This chain joins TRBV7-2 and TRBJ1-2; 10 bases match TRBD1. The CDR3 runs 15 residues. Germline assignment: CDR1 SGHTA and CDR2 FQGNSA. Trimming cost V 3 bases and J 2 bases; bases outside gene matches: 3. The chain's CDR3 is CASSLSGQGNYGYTF. CDR3 DNA: TGTGCCAGCAGCTTGTCGGGACAGGGGAACTATGGCTACACCTTC.

The V call is TRBV4-3, the J call TRBJ2-1; TRBD1 is a possible D gene (6 bases). The CDR3 loop spans 16 amino acids. Germline CDR1 reads LGHNA; CDR2 reads YSLEER. Trimming left V 4 bases short and J 0 bases short, with 13 bases between. The CDR3 loop reads CASSPDRSTSYNEQFF. Written as DNA, the CDR3 is TGCGCCAGCAGCCCGGACAGATCGACCTCCTACAATGAGCAGTTCTTC.

This rearrangement joins TRBV18 to TRBJ2-7; 8 bases map to TRBD2. The J segment lost 2 bases and the V segment lost 8 bases, leaving 11 bases of the junction unmatched. Germline V lookup: CDR1 KGHSH, CDR2 LQKENI. The CDR3 runs 15 residues. The CDR3: CASTPIAGIAYEQYF. DNA of the CDR3: TGTGCCAGCACCCCAATAGCGGGAATAGCCTACGAGCAGTACTTC.

The V gene is TRBV5-1, the J gene TRBJ2-3; D is unclear. With 2 bases removed from V and 0 bases from J, the gap between germline ends came to 7 bases. The CDR3 totals 14 residues. CDR1 is SGHRS and CDR2 is YFSETQ in the germline V gene. CDR3 amino acids: CASSFDGSTDTQYF. The CDR3 coding sequence is TGCGCCAGCAGCTTCGACGGGAGCACAGATACGCAGTATTTT.

This clone was recorded once. The rearrangement uses TRBV4-2 and TRBJ1-2, with a weak D call TRBD1 (5 bases). Germline V gives CDR1 LGHNA, CDR2 YNFKEQ. V lost 1 base and J 6 bases, leaving 9 bases between the germline ends. This CDR3 comprises 13 residues. The DNA for the CDR3 is TGTGCCAGCAGCCAAGGGGGGACTGATGGCTACACCTTC. This gives the protein CASSQGGTDGYTF.

This chain connects TRBV29-1 to TRBJ2-1; possibly TRBD1 for D (5 bases). Trimming removed 8 bases from V and 2 bases from J, with 19 bases in between. Germline CDR1 and CDR2: SQVTM and ANQGSEA. The CDR3 spans 15 residues. The CDR3 region is CSLSGHPTAYNEQFF. In nucleotides, the CDR3 is TGCAGCCTTTCAGGGCACCCCACCGCCTACAATGAGCAGTTCTTC.

CDR3 residues: CASSQQGLSEAFF. The CDR3 nucleotides are TGCGCCAGCAGCCAACAGGGACTTTCTGAAGCTTTCTTT. The chain uses TRBV4-1 and TRBJ1-1; tentatively, D is TRBD1 (5 bases). The CDR3 runs 13 residues. Looked up from germline, CDR1 is MGHRA and CDR2 is YSYEKL. Trimming removed 2 bases from V and 6 bases from J, with 10 bases in between.

V and J are TRBV6-6 and TRBJ1-5; 8 nucleotides match TRBD1. The V and J ends lost 6 bases and 2 bases, in that order; junction bases with no gene match: 0. CDR3 length: 13 residues. CDR1 is MNHNY and CDR2 is SVGAGI in the germline V gene (reference sequence). Here the CDR3 reads CASRQGGNQPQHF. The DNA of the CDR3 is TGTGCCAGCAGACAGGGGGGCAATCAGCCCCAGCATTTT.

The chain joins TRBV7-9 to TRBJ1-6; 9 bases map to TRBD1. Germline V gene data show CDR1 as SEHNR and CDR2 as FQNEAQ (reference sequence). The CDR3 consists of 15 residues. The ends lost 6 bases at V and 9 bases at J; junction bases unmatched: 9. For the CDR3, the DNA is TGTGCCAGCAGACCCGGACAGGGGATTGGTTCACCCCTCCACTTT. It yields the protein CASRPGQGIGSPLHF.

The J gene is TRBJ1-3, the V gene TRBV27; D gene uncertain. CDR1 and CDR2 (germline): MNHEY, SMNVEV (reference sequence). The CDR3 covers 15 residues. Trimming stripped 8 bases from V and 4 bases from J, with 18 bases between. CDR3 region: CASLPMGRLGNTIYF. The CDR3 DNA follows: TGTGCCAGCCTCCCAATGGGCCGATTAGGAAACACCATATATTTT.

The gene calls are TRBV7-6 and TRBJ2-1; TRBD1 agrees at 7 bases. The CDR3 consists of 12 residues. The germline V gene has CDR1 SGHVS and CDR2 FNYEAQ. J lost 7 bases, V lost 5 bases, and 2 bases had no gene match. The CDR3 loop is CASSPTGNEQFF. CDR3 bases: TGTGCCAGCAGCCCGACAGGGAATGAGCAGTTCTTC.

The chain couples TRBV10-3 to TRBJ2-3, with D perhaps matching TRBD2 (5 bases). Germline V gives CDR1 ENHRY, CDR2 SYGVKD. V shed 0 bases and J shed 2 bases, with 18 bases lying between them. The CDR3 length is 18 residues. CDR3 bases: TGTGCCATCAGTGAGTCGACTCGGGGTAGCGTTAACACAGATACGCAGTATTTT. Translating it yields CAISESTRGSVNTDTQYF.